This T cell receptor (beta chain) appears in the sequencing data of a study of identical twins. General study findings and limits: Low generation-probability sequences were in excess among twin-shared out-of-frame alpha sequences. Zero-insertion results could be subject to partial confounding by invariant MAIT and iNKT cells.

Concerning this clonotype: Antigen unknown.

CDR3 size: 9 residues. Trimming removed 4 bases at V and 5 bases at J, with 2 bases between. Germline V gene sequence: CDR1 SQVTM, CDR2 ANQGSEA. TCRdb analysed the 5' RACE reads with MiXCR anew, one entry per CDR3 protein. Of about 330,000 distinct CDR3 sequences listed, over 9% were seen once; the top ten hold more than 6%. The same specimen was also included in a second study, on yellow fever vaccine responses in identical twins.

Sequenced: CD8+ T cells sorted from blood. The receptor was isolated from a woman younger than 35 in good health. This chain links TRBV29-1 with TRBJ1-2, with no clear D. DNA for the CDR3: TGCAGCGTTGGGTATGGCTACACCTTC. This translates into CSVGYGYTF.